The 20 T cell receptor beta chains presented below share a single source sample, sequenced in a study of blood T cell repertoires in COVID-19. Repertoires were generated with immunoSEQ multiplex PCR, while TCRdb's copy carries only in-frame clones and drops some. The table lists approximately 140,000 clones, around 76% of them singletons, with less than 15% in the top ten. Sequenced input: peripheral blood. All receptors come from a man older than 75 with acute or convalescent COVID-19.

This clone was recorded only once. V usage is TRBV6-6 and J usage is TRBJ2-3; TRBD1 matches at 8 bases. The CDR3 sequence is 14 residues long. Germline CDR1 and CDR2: MNHNY and SVGAGI (reference sequence). Trimming removed 4 bases from V and 4 bases from J; junction bases left unmatched: 4. CDR3 sequence: CASSWTGLADTQYF. CDR3 sequence (DNA): TGTGCCAGCAGTTGGACAGGGTTAGCAGATACGCAGTATTTT.

CDR3 DNA: TGTGCCAGCAGCTCGTCCGGGACAGGTAGACAAGAGACCCAGTACTTC. Translated, it gives CASSSSGTGRQETQYF. V gene TRBV7-2 combines with J gene TRBJ2-5; 8 nucleotides match TRBD1. Germline CDR1 and CDR2: SGHTA and FQGNSA. CDR3 length: 16 amino acids. V was pared by 4 bases and J by 2 bases, with 9 bases of the junction left unmatched.

The chain recombines TRBV11-2 with TRBJ2-1; the match to TRBD1 covers 7 bases. The CDR3 contains 15 residues. Losses at the gene ends were 1 base for V and 7 bases for J; bases not matched to a gene: 7. Germline loops: CDR1 SGHAT, CDR2 FQNNGV. Written as DNA, the CDR3 is TGTGCCAGCAGCTTAGGGGGAAGGGGGCGGAATGAGCAGTTCTTC. This sequence encodes CASSLGGRGRNEQFF.

The V and J genes are TRBV28 and TRBJ1-2, with 7 bases that match TRBD1. There are 13 residues in the CDR3. The germline V gene encodes CDR1 MDHEN and CDR2 SYDVKM. With V trimmed by 5 bases and J by 5 bases, 5 bases remained unmatched. CDR3 in amino acids: CASSPTGPYGYTF. The CDR3 DNA sequence: TGTGCCAGCAGTCCGACAGGGCCATATGGCTACACCTTC.

The rearrangement uses TRBV7-2 and TRBJ2-5; 9 nucleotides agree with TRBD1. V shed 3 bases, J shed 4 bases, and the junction held 6 bases outside the gene matches. This CDR3 is built from 15 residues. Germline CDR1 SGHTA, CDR2 FQGNSA. CDR3 DNA sequence: TGTGCCAGCAGCTTGACAGGGGGACGGAGAGAGACCCAGTACTTC. Translating it yields CASSLTGGRRETQYF.

In nucleotides, the CDR3 is TGCGCCAGCAGCCAAGATAGGGCAGGGATAATAAGCACAGATACGCAGTATTTT. Translating gives CASSQDRAGIISTDTQYF. The gene calls are TRBV4-3 and TRBJ2-3; TRBD1 is a possible D gene (5 bases). The germline V and J ends were trimmed by 0 bases and 0 bases, with 16 bases remaining between them. The CDR3 contains 18 residues. Germline V lookup: CDR1 LGHNA, CDR2 YSLEER.

The rearrangement links TRBV24-1 to TRBJ1-4; 8 bases are a match to TRBD1. The germline gives CDR1 KGHDR, CDR2 SFDVKD. Unmatched junction bases numbered 2, after V lost 3 bases and J lost 6 bases. This CDR3 is built from 14 residues. CDR3 nucleotide sequence: TGTGCCACCAGTGATCAGACAGGGGATGAAAAACTGTTTTTT. Its translation: CATSDQTGDEKLFF.

The V call is TRBV3-1 (or the pseudogene TRBV3-2), the J call TRBJ2-7, with 8 bases aligning to TRBD1. There are 14 residues in the CDR3. Germline V lookup: CDR1 LGHDT, CDR2 YNNKEL (reference sequence). With V trimmed by 7 bases and J by 6 bases, 11 bases remained unmatched. DNA for the CDR3: TGTGCCAGCAACCACGGACAGGGTCTAGGCGAGCAGTACTTC. Amino acid sequence: CASNHGQGLGEQYF.

This clone was counted once. The genes are TRBV5-4 and TRBJ2-2; D remains unclear. Germline V gene sequence: CDR1 SGHNT, CDR2 YYREEE (reference sequence). V gave up 1 base and J gave up 1 base, with 8 bases separating them. This CDR3 has 15 residues. CDR3 DNA sequence: TGTGCCAGCAGCTTGATACCACAGAACACCGGGGAGCTGTTTTTT. Its protein product is CASSLIPQNTGELFF.

This clone has more than one count but fewer than ten. CDR3 in DNA: TGTGCCAGCAGCTTCCAAAAAACTACTGAAGCTTTCTTT. Its protein is CASSFQKTTEAFF. The chain employs TRBV7-2 and TRBJ1-1; D is ambiguous. Germline values: CDR1 SGHTA, CDR2 FQGNSA. V lost 3 bases to trimming and J lost 5 bases, with 10 bases between them. This CDR3 has 13 amino acids.

A remark on this clone: This same CDR3 is encoded by further DNA sequences in the sample. The chain has TRBV5-6 and TRBJ2-7; D perhaps matches TRBD1 (5 bases). V was cut by 2 bases and J by 1 base, with 7 bases left in between. The CDR3 covers 13 residues. Per the germline V gene, CDR1 is SGHDT and CDR2 is YYEEEE. The CDR3 loop is CASSLGQSYEQYF. The CDR3 DNA follows: TGTGCCAGCAGCTTAGGACAATCCTACGAGCAGTACTTC.

V is TRBV5-1 and J is TRBJ1-3, with D uncertain. The CDR3 contains 14 residues. Per the germline V gene, CDR1 is SGHRS and CDR2 is YFSETQ. V lost 0 bases, J lost 2 bases, and 6 bases lay in between. CDR3 in DNA: TGCGCCAGCAGCTTGGCCAGTGCTGGAAACACCATATATTTT. Protein sequence: CASSLASAGNTIYF. Using reference TRBV5-1 and TRBJ1-3 for the parts outside the CDR3, the full variable domain is KAGVTQTPRYLIKTRGQQVTLSCSPISGHRSVSWYQQTPGQGLQFLFEYFSETQRNKGNFPGRFSGRQFSNSRSEMNVSTLELGDSALYLCASSLASAGNTIYFGEGSWLTVV.

The chain employs TRBV30 and TRBJ2-5; 7 bases agree with TRBD1. V lost 5 bases and J lost 6; bases outside the gene matches: 6. Germline CDR1 and CDR2: GTSNPN and SVGIG (reference sequence). CDR3 size: 12 residues. CDR3 in DNA: TGTGCCTGGTCGGGACAGATCCAGACCCAGTACTTC. The encoded protein is CAWSGQIQTQYF.

The chain's CDR3 is CASSAPGTVLAYEQFF. CDR3 sequence (DNA): TGTGCCAGCTCAGCCCCCGGGACAGTTTTAGCTTATGAGCAGTTCTTC. The genes are TRBV7-6 and TRBJ2-1, with TRBD1 matching 7 bases. CDR1 is SGHVS and CDR2 is FNYEAQ in the germline V gene. Trimming removed 8 bases from V and 8 bases from J; junction bases left unmatched: 18. The CDR3 contains 16 residues.

This rearrangement joins TRBV27 to TRBJ2-3, with D perhaps matching TRBD2 (6 bases). Germline V gene lookup returns CDR1 MNHEY and CDR2 SMNVEV (reference sequence). The CDR3 is 15 amino acids. V was shortened by 5 bases and J by 4 bases, with 16 bases between the two germline ends. The DNA of the CDR3 is TGTGCCAGCAGTCCCTCACGACTAGTGGCAGATACGCAGTATTTT. This gives the protein CASSPSRLVADTQYF.

The chain couples TRBV19 to TRBJ2-2; 12 bases fit TRBD1. Germline values: CDR1 LNHDA, CDR2 SQIVND (reference sequence). V trimming: 6 bases; J trimming: 1 base; junction bases outside the gene matches: 9. This CDR3 is built from 18 residues. CDR3 bases: TGTGCCAGTAGGACCGGGACAGGGGGCGCGGGGAACACCGGGGAGCTGTTTTTT. This codes for CASRTGTGGAGNTGELFF.

The V gene is TRBV11-2, the J gene TRBJ1-3; no clear D gene. CDR3 length: 13 amino acids. Trimming pared 1 base from V and 2 bases from J, leaving 3 bases between. Per the germline V gene, CDR1 is SGHAT and CDR2 is FQNNGV. The CDR3 sequence: CASSLGAGNTIYF. The CDR3 region has the DNA TGTGCCAGCAGCTTAGGCGCTGGAAACACCATATATTTT. The variable domain in full, with the rest retrieved from reference TRBV11-2 and TRBJ1-3, is EAGVAQSPRYKIIEKRQSVAFWCNPISGHATLYWYQQILGQGPKLLIQFQNNGVVDDSQLPKDRFSAERLKGVDSTLKIQPAKLEDSAVYLCASSLGAGNTIYFGEGSWLTVV.

This clone came up once. The rearrangement links TRBV27 to TRBJ2-7; 9 bases fit TRBD1. The CDR3 contains 13 residues. CDR1 and CDR2 from the germline V gene are MNHEY and SMNVEV (reference sequence). After removal of 4 bases from V and 7 bases from J, the junction contained 5 bases not matched to a gene. The CDR3 sequence is CASSWTGAGEQYF. CDR3 bases: TGTGCCAGCAGTTGGACAGGGGCGGGAGAGCAGTACTTC.

This clone was recorded once. The rearrangement joins TRBV7-2 to TRBJ2-2; 7 bases map to TRBD1. Germline V gives CDR1 SGHTA, CDR2 FQGNSA. The CDR3 is 16 residues long. V shed 1 base and J 0 bases; nucleotides not matched to a gene: 2. CDR3 bases: TGTGCCAGCAGCTTAGAAGGGACAGCGAACACCGGGGAGCTGTTTTTT. Translation gives CASSLEGTANTGELFF. Supplemented by reference TRBV7-2 and TRBJ2-2, the full variable domain reads GAGVSQSPSNKVTEKGKDVELRCDPISGHTALYWYRQSLGQGLEFLIYFQGNSAPDKSGLPSDRFSAERTGGSVSTLTIQRTQQEDSAVYLCASSLEGTANTGELFFGEGSRLTVL.

This chain joins TRBV9 and TRBJ2-6; possibly TRBD1 for D (7 bases). The CDR3 extends over 19 amino acids. With 3 bases removed from V and 0 bases from J, the gap between germline ends came to 19 bases. Germline lookup yields CDR1 SGDLS and CDR2 YYNGEE. CDR3 region: CASSDNRGQTSSGANVLTF. The CDR3 bases are TGTGCCAGCAGCGATAACCGGGGACAGACTAGCTCTGGGGCCAACGTCCTGACTTTC.